This T cell receptor (beta chain) was observed in a study of shared clonotypes between healthy human individuals. The healthy adult donors were HIV-negative and reported no recent acute infections or vaccinations. Between the trimmed V and J ends, which lost 4 bases and 8 bases, there was a span of 18 bases. The germline V gene encodes CDR1 SGHTA and CDR2 FQGNSA. The CDR3 has 15 amino acids. Comment on this clone: Antigen unknown.

Whole-study findings and limits: Limited genetic and exposure-history diversity came from having few donors.

Using immunoSEQ multiplex PCR, the repertoire was profiled, and TCRdb retains in-frame clones only, with some absent. The table shows more than 450,000 clones, with around 74% occurring only once. This rearrangement joins TRBV7-2 to TRBJ2-1; no definite D call. Sequencing was performed on PBMCs. This clonotype was sampled from a middle-aged woman in good health. Some clones in this sample may be carry-over from other donors' samples. CDR3 nucleotide sequence: TGTGCCAGCAGCTCGGCCCGGGCCCATGGCCATGAGCAGTTCTTC. Translation gives CASSSARAHGHEQFF.